These 24 T cell receptor beta chains were all obtained from the same sample, sequenced in a study of cytomegalovirus exposure and HLA in healthy donors. It was with 60 Vbeta and 13 Jbeta primers that the PCR ran. TCRdb's copy holds only in-frame clones and misses some; the assay was immunoSEQ multiplex PCR. In the table there are 170,000 or so clones, 75% to 85% of which are singletons. What was sequenced was PBMCs. These receptors were taken from a man aged 50-60 years in good health and CMV-seropositive.

The gene calls are TRBV5-1 and TRBJ2-3, with TRBD2 matching 8 bases. The germline CDR1 and CDR2 sequences are SGHRS and YFSETQ. V lost 4 bases to trimming and J lost 6 bases; unmatched junction nucleotides: 4. The length of the CDR3 is 13 residues. The CDR3 loop reads CASSQAGVDTQYF. CDR3 nucleotide sequence: TGCGCCAGCAGCCAAGCGGGAGTCGATACGCAGTATTTT.

The chain employs TRBV12-5 and TRBJ2-3; 10 nucleotides align to TRBD2. The germline gives CDR1 LGHNT, CDR2 FRNRAP. The CDR3 extends over 19 amino acids. Trimming cost V 0 bases and J 3 bases; bases outside gene matches: 12. CDR3 amino acids: CASGLVIGSGRLRTDTQYF. The CDR3 DNA reads TGTGCTAGTGGTTTGGTGATAGGTAGCGGGAGGTTACGGACAGATACGCAGTATTTT.

This rearrangement joins TRBV15 to TRBJ2-7; 12 bases match TRBD2. Looked up from germline, CDR1 is LNHNV and CDR2 is YYDKDF (reference sequence). The CDR3 length is 14 residues. Germline trimming cut 3 bases from V and 3 bases from J; bases unmatched to any gene: 0. DNA for the CDR3: TGTGCCACCAGCAGGACTAGCGGGAGCTACGAGCAGTACGTC. This translates into CATSRTSGSYEQYV.

V usage is TRBV6-5 and J usage is TRBJ1-3; TRBD1 matches at 10 bases. Per the germline V gene, CDR1 is MNHEY and CDR2 is SVGAGI. After removal of 5 bases from V and 4 bases from J, the junction contained 5 bases not matched to a gene. The CDR3 extends over 15 amino acids. The CDR3 here is CASSTGQGVGNTIYF. The CDR3 coding sequence is TGTGCCAGCAGTACCGGACAGGGGGTGGGAAACACCATATATTTT.

This chain joins TRBV11-2 and TRBJ1-2; no clear D. Germline assignment: CDR1 SGHAT and CDR2 FQNNGV. The CDR3 length is 13 residues. Deletions cut 5 bases from V and 4 bases from J, with 11 bases between. CDR3 bases: TGTGCCAGCAGCCCCGACAAGGCCTATGGCTACACCTTC. Its translation: CASSPDKAYGYTF.

This rearrangement joins TRBV27 to TRBJ1-5, with TRBD1 matching 9 bases. CDR1 is MNHEY and CDR2 is SMNVEV in the germline V gene (reference sequence). The V segment lost 5 bases and the J segment 6 bases; nucleotides outside the gene matches: 5. This CDR3 spans 14 amino acids. CDR3 DNA: TGTGCCAGCAGTCCGGGGACAGGGTTTCAGCCCCAGCATTTT. Translated: CASSPGTGFQPQHF.

The rearrangement joins TRBV6-5 to TRBJ2-5; 7 nucleotides align to TRBD1. V lost 0 bases, J lost 2 bases, and 3 bases stayed unmatched. Germline V CDR1 and CDR2: MNHEY, SVGAGI. CDR3 length equals 15 residues. CDR3 sequence (DNA): TGTGCCAGCAGTTACTCGGACAGGTCACAAGAGACCCAGTACTTC. Its protein product is CASSYSDRSQETQYF.

The V and J genes are TRBV29-1 and TRBJ2-2; TRBD1 matches 7 bases. The CDR3 length is 12 residues. J gave up 5 bases and V 6 bases, and 3 bases lay outside the gene matches. The germline CDR1 and CDR2 sequences are SQVTM and ANQGSEA. CDR3: CSVTGPTGELFF. CDR3 DNA: TGCAGCGTGACAGGGCCTACCGGGGAGCTGTTTTTT.

The CDR3 region has the DNA TGTGCCAGCAGCTTGACTACAGGGTATGACGAGCAGTTCTTC. It specifies CASSLTTGYDEQFF. The rearrangement links TRBV7-8 to TRBJ2-1, with D tentatively TRBD1 (6 bases). In germline, CDR1 is SGHVS, CDR2 FQNEAQ. This CDR3 is 14 amino acids long. V shed 3 bases and J shed 10 bases, with 16 bases lying between them.

The chain joins TRBV27 to TRBJ2-7, with D possibly being TRBD1 (6 bases). The CDR3 has 16 amino acids. CDR1 is MNHEY, CDR2 SMNVEV, per germline (reference sequence). With 5 bases removed from V and 1 base from J, the gap between germline ends came to 18 bases. Here the CDR3 reads CASSTSSRGISYEQYF. The CDR3 nucleotides are TGTGCCAGCAGTACTTCTTCCAGGGGTATTTCCTACGAGCAGTACTTC.

The chain links TRBV9 to TRBJ1-2; D remains ambiguous. Germline V lookup: CDR1 SGDLS, CDR2 YYNGEE. The length of the CDR3 is 12 residues. The V gene lost 3 bases and the J gene lost 7 bases, with 10 bases spanning the gap. The DNA for the CDR3 is TGTGCCAGCAGCGGAGGGTTGGCTGGCTACACCTTC. It is translated as CASSGGLAGYTF. The entire variable domain, with the rest obtained from reference TRBV9 and TRBJ1-2, is as follows: DSGVTQTPKHLITATGQRVTLRCSPRSGDLSVYWYQQSLDQGLQFLIQYYNGEERAKGNILERFSAQQFPDLHSELNLSSLELGDSALYFCASSGGLAGYTFGSGTRLTVV.

CDR3: CSAGQGSSYNEQFF. CDR3 bases: TGCAGCGCGGGACAGGGAAGCTCCTACAATGAGCAGTTCTTC. This chain uses TRBV29-1 with TRBJ2-1; TRBD1 matches 9 bases. The germline CDR1 and CDR2 sequences are SQVTM and ANQGSEA. This CDR3 is 14 amino acids long. The junction had 4 bases not matched to a gene; V was cut back by 7 bases and J by 0 bases.

In DNA, the CDR3 is TGCGCCAGCAGCCCGACTAGCGGGAGTGAGAACACCGGGGAGCTGTTTTTT. Protein sequence: CASSPTSGSENTGELFF. The chain joins TRBV5-1 to TRBJ2-2; 12 bases line up with TRBD2. Germline CDR1 SGHRS, CDR2 YFSETQ. V lost 4 bases and J lost 1; bases outside the gene matches: 5. The CDR3 length is 17 residues. Together with reference TRBV5-1 and TRBJ2-2, the CDR3 gives the full variable domain: KAGVTQTPRYLIKTRGQQVTLSCSPISGHRSVSWYQQTPGQGLQFLFEYFSETQRNKGNFPGRFSGRQFSNSRSEMNVSTLELGDSALYLCASSPTSGSENTGELFFGEGSRLTVL.

The chain joins TRBV6-1 to TRBJ2-7, with 9 bases identical to TRBD2. The CDR3 loop spans 15 amino acids. J was trimmed by 0 bases and V by 7 bases; bases with no gene match: 7. From germline, CDR1 is MNHNS and CDR2 SASEGT. CDR3 loop: CASKMGLAYSYEQYV. The CDR3 bases are TGTGCCAGCAAAATGGGACTAGCTTACTCCTACGAGCAGTACGTC.

The J gene is TRBJ1-3, the V gene TRBV29-1; D is perhaps TRBD1 (5 bases). Per the germline V gene, CDR1 is SQVTM and CDR2 is ANQGSEA. The CDR3 is 13 residues long. Trimming left V 7 bases short and J 0 bases short, with 10 bases between. This CDR3 reads CSATANSGNTIYF. In DNA, the CDR3 is TGCAGCGCGACAGCAAACTCTGGAAACACCATATATTTT.

The chain joins TRBV6-1 to TRBJ2-5; the match to TRBD1 covers 7 bases. The end of the DNA fits TRBJ2-7 better, so the J call may be wrong. Germline CDR1 MNHNS, CDR2 SASEGT. This CDR3 comprises 13 residues. CDR3: CASRGQAFYEQYF. The CDR3, as DNA: TGTGCCAGCAGAGGACAGGCCTTTTACGAGCAGTACTTC.

The V and J genes are TRBV29-1 and TRBJ2-1, with D uncertain. V was shortened by 5 bases and J by 0 bases, with 5 bases between the two germline ends. Per the germline V gene, CDR1 is SQVTM and CDR2 is ANQGSEA. This CDR3 spans 12 amino acids. The CDR3 sequence is CSVRLSYNEQFF. The CDR3 DNA is TGCAGCGTTCGTCTCTCCTACAATGAGCAGTTCTTC.

This clone has more than one count but fewer than ten. V is TRBV6-6 and J is TRBJ2-1; tentative D call: TRBD1 (5 bases). V was cut by 0 bases and J by 9 bases, with 12 bases left in between. The CDR3 consists of 14 residues. CDR1 is MNHNY and CDR2 is SVGAGI in the germline V gene (reference sequence). The CDR3 spells CASSYSTRAGEQFF. CDR3 in DNA: TGTGCCAGCAGTTACTCGACCAGGGCAGGTGAGCAGTTCTTC.

CDR3 coding DNA: TGTGCCAGCAGCCCCCGGACAGGGCACGAGCAGTACTTC. Protein product: CASSPRTGHEQYF. The V call is TRBV7-9, the J call TRBJ2-7; 8 nucleotides line up with TRBD1. With 5 bases clipped from V and 5 bases from J, the junction kept 5 bases outside the gene matches. The CDR3 consists of 13 residues. From germline, CDR1 is SEHNR and CDR2 FQNEAQ (reference sequence).

The chain employs TRBV11-2 and TRBJ1-2; 9 bases line up with TRBD1. CDR1 and CDR2 from the germline V gene are SGHAT and FQNNGV. The length of the CDR3 is 14 residues. J lost 2 bases, V lost 5 bases, and 3 bases had no gene match. The CDR3 here is CASSLGTGNYGYTF. Here the CDR3 DNA reads TGTGCCAGCAGCCTCGGGACAGGGAACTATGGCTACACCTTC.

V gene TRBV7-9 combines with J gene TRBJ1-2, with no clear D. Germline CDR1 and CDR2: SEHNR and FQNEAQ (reference sequence). The germline V and J ends were trimmed by 1 base and 4 bases, with 10 bases remaining between them. The CDR3 loop spans 14 amino acids. DNA of the CDR3: TGTGCCAGCAGCTTAGGGCCGGGGAGCTATGGCTACACCTTC. This codes for CASSLGPGSYGYTF.

The V and J genes are TRBV10-1 and TRBJ2-1; a weak D match, TRBD2 (5 bases). The CDR3 extends over 15 amino acids. Looked up from germline, CDR1 is WNHNN and CDR2 is SYGVQD (reference sequence). Trimming pared 8 bases from V and 1 base from J, leaving 15 bases between. CDR3 DNA sequence: TGCGCCAGCGCAGAAAGGAGGTTTTCCTACAATGAGCAGTTCTTC. Amino acid sequence: CASAERRFSYNEQFF.

The chain joins TRBV29-1 to TRBJ1-1; a possible D gene is TRBD1 (6 bases). CDR1 is SQVTM, CDR2 ANQGSEA, per germline. This CDR3 is 13 amino acids long. The V end lost 5 bases, the J end lost 5 bases, and 15 bases lay between the germline ends. Here the CDR3 DNA reads TGCAGCGTTCTACAGGGTAGTAGTACTGAAGCTTTCTTT. This encodes CSVLQGSSTEAFF.

J is TRBJ1-4 and V is TRBV10-1, with 7 bases matching TRBD1. The germline V gene encodes CDR1 WNHNN and CDR2 SYGVQD (reference sequence). V was pared by 6 bases and J by 5 bases, with 6 bases of the junction left unmatched. The length of the CDR3 is 14 residues. CDR3 residues: CASSTGTANEKLFF. The CDR3 DNA is TGCGCCAGCAGCACCGGGACAGCGAATGAAAAACTGTTTTTT.